This T cell receptor (beta chain) is drawn from a study of blood T cells in healthy people across ages. Study-wide results and limits: Measured against age, TCR beta diversity per million T cells decreased in a roughly linear manner.

Germline assignment: CDR1 SGHRS and CDR2 YFSETQ. V gave up 1 base and J gave up 7 bases, with 11 bases separating them. This CDR3 has 14 amino acids. Then a second PCR, running roughly 7 to 11 cycles, was carried out with a sample-barcoded 5' primer and a J-beta primer mix. All cDNA molecules were each tagged by a template-switch adaptor with 12 random nucleotides. From the 5' RACE reads, TCRdb called clonotypes with MiXCR, one entry per CDR3 protein. Of 600,000 or so distinct CDR3 sequences listed, roughly 21% were seen once; the top ten hold roughly 3.6%. This clonotype was counted ten times or more. Its antigen is not identified.

The sequence was obtained from a man aged 70-80 years in good health. The genes are TRBV5-1 and TRBJ1-4; D is ambiguous. Specimen: blood. CDR3 residues: CASSLYGNSEKLFF. CDR3 bases: TGCGCCAGCAGCTTGTACGGAAATAGTGAAAAACTGTTTTTT.